Detailed here is one T cell receptor beta chain. Measured with immunoSEQ multiplex PCR; TCRdb has only the in-frame clones, and not every one. The sample records tens of thousands of clones, roughly 94% being singletons. The source of the sample is a study of T cell changes during pregnancy in multiple sclerosis. The CDR3 contains 13 residues. Trimming removed 5 bases at V and 0 bases at J, with 7 bases between. The germline CDR1 and CDR2 sequences are SGHVS and FQNEAQ. The sequencing here drew on peripheral blood, taken in the third trimester of pregnancy. The sequence came from a female donor with multiple sclerosis, enrolled in a pregnancy study. J is TRBJ1-2 and V is TRBV7-8, with a possible D match to TRBD1 (5 bases). CDR3 residues: CASSPTANYGYTF. Here the CDR3 DNA reads TGTGCCAGCAGCCCGACAGCTAACTATGGCTACACCTTC.